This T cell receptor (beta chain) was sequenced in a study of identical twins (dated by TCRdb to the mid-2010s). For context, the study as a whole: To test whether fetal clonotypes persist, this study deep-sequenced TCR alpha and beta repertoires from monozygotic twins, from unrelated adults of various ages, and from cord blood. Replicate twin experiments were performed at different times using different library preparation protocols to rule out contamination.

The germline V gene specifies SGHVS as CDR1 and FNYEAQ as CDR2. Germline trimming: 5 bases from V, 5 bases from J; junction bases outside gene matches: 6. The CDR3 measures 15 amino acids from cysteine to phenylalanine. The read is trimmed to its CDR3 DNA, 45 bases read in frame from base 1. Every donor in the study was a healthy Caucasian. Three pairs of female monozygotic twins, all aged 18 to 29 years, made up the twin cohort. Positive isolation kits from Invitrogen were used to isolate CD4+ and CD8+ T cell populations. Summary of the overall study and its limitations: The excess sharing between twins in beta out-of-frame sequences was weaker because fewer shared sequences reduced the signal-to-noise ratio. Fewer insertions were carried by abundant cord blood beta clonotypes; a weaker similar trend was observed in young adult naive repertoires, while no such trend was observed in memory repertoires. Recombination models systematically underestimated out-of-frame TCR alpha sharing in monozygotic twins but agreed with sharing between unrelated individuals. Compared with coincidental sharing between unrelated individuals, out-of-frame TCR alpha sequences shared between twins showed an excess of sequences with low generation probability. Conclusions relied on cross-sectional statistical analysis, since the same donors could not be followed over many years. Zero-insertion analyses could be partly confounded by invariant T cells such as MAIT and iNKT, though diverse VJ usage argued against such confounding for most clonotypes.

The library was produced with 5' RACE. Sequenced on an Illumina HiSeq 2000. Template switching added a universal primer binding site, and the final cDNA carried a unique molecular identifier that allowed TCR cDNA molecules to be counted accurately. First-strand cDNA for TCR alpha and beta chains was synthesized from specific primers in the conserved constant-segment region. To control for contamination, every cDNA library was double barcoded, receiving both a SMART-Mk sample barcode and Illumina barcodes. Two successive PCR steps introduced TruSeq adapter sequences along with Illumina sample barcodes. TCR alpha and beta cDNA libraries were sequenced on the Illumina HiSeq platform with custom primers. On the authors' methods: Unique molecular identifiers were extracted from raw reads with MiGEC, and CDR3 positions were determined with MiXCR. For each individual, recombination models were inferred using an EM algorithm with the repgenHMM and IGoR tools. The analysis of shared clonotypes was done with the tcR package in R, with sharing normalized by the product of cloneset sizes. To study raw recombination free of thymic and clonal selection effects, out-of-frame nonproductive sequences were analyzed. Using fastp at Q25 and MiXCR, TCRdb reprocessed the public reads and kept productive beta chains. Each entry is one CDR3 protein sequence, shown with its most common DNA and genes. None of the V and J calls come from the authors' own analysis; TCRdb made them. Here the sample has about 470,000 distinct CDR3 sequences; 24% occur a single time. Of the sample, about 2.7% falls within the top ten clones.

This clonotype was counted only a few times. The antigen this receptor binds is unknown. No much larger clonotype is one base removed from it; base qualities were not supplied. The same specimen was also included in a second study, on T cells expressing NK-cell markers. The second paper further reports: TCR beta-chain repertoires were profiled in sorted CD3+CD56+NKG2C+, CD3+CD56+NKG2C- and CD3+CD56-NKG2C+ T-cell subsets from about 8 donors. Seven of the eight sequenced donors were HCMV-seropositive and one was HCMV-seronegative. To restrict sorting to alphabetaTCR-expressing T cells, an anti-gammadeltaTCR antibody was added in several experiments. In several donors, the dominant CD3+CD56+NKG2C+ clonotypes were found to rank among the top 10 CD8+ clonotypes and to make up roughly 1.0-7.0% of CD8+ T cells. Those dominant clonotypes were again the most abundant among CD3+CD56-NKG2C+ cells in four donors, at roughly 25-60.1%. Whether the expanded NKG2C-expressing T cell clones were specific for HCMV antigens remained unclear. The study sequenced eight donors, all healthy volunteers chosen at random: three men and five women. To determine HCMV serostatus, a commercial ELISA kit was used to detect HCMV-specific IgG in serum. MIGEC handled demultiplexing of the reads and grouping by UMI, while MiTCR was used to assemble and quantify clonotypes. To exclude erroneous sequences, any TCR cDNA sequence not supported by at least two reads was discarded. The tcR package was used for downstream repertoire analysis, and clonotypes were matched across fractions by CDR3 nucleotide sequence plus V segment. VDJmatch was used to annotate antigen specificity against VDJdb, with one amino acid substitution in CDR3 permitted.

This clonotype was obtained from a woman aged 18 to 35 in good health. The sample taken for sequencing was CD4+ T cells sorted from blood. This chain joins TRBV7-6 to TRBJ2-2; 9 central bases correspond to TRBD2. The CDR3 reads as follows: CASSPRLADTGELFF. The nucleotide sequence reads TGTGCCAGCAGCCCCCGACTAGCGGATACCGGGGAGCTGTTTTTT.